This entry lists 11 T cell receptor beta chains sequenced from one sample in a study of response to subunit inactivated influenza vaccine (dated by TCRdb to 2017 to 2018). To prepare the library, RT-PCR was applied. Sequencing relied on an Illumina HiSeq 2500. In-frame beta chains were kept once TCRdb had trimmed the public reads at Q25 with fastp and called clones with MiXCR. Identical CDR3 proteins give one entry, which carries the most common genes and DNA. The sample table lists 800,000 or so distinct CDR3 sequences, approximately 21% of them with a count of one. About 10% of the sample goes to the ten largest clones. This specimen consisted of PBMCs from blood, obtained roughly 5 days after vaccination. The receptors shown here come from a man between 45 and 60 years old who received an inactivated influenza vaccine. Donor details come from another sample of the same person, matched by shared clones.

The rearrangement uses TRBV18 and TRBJ2-5; a weak D match, TRBD2 (6 bases). This CDR3 is built from 15 residues. Germline lookup yields CDR1 KGHSH and CDR2 LQKENI. Trimming took off 3 bases at V and 4 bases at J, with 15 bases between the two ends. The CDR3 loop reads CASSPLLAAGETQYF. CDR3 sequence (DNA): TGTGCCAGCTCACCCCTTCTTGCAGCGGGAGAGACCCAGTACTTC.

V usage is TRBV18 and J usage is TRBJ1-5; no clear D. V was cut by 5 bases and J by 1 base, with 9 bases left in between. Germline CDR1 KGHSH, CDR2 LQKENI. This CDR3 comprises 14 residues. The CDR3 region has the DNA TGTGCCAGCTCAATTACGGCGAGCAATCAGCCCCAGCATTTT. Amino acids: CASSITASNQPQHF. The full variable domain, completed using reference TRBV18 and TRBJ1-5, is NAGVMQNPRHLVRRRGQEARLRCSPMKGHSHVYWYRQLPEEGLKFMVYLQKENIIDESGMPKERFSAEFPKEGPSILRIQQVVRGDSAAYFCASSITASNQPQHFGDGTRLSIL.

This clonotype was counted between two and nine times. J is TRBJ2-7 and V is TRBV7-9; D is uncertain. Trimming pared 5 bases from V and 3 bases from J, leaving 5 bases between. The CDR3 length is 11 residues. Germline-derived CDR1 and CDR2 are SEHNR and FQNEAQ (reference sequence). In DNA form, the CDR3 reads TGTGCCAGCAGCACAGACTACGAGCAGTACTTC. Amino acids: CASSTDYEQYF.

The rearrangement links TRBV28 to TRBJ1-1; D unclear. CDR1 is MDHEN and CDR2 is SYDVKM in the germline V gene. The CDR3 is 11 residues long. Deletions cut 4 bases from V and 11 bases from J, with 11 bases between. CDR3: CASSSVTRAFF. The CDR3 bases are TGTGCCAGCAGTTCTGTGACCCGGGCTTTCTTT. The full variable domain, its missing parts supplied by reference TRBV28 and TRBJ1-1, is DVKVTQSSRYLVKRTGEKVFLECVQDMDHENMFWYRQDPGLGLRLIYFSYDVKMKEKGDIPEGYSVSREKKERFSLILESASTNQTSMYLCASSSVTRAFFGQGTRLTVV.

This clonotype was observed a few times. The chain combines TRBV12-3 or TRBV12-4 with TRBJ2-4, with 9 nucleotides matching TRBD1. The ends lost 6 bases at V and 6 bases at J; junction bases unmatched: 9. The CDR3 runs 15 residues. The CDR3 DNA reads TGTGCCAGCAGCCCCGGGACAGGGTGGGGAAACATTCAGTACTTC. Amino acids: CASSPGTGWGNIQYF.

This clonotype was seen more than once but under ten times. The CDR3 DNA sequence: TGCAGTGCTAGAGCGTTAGGAGGAAACTATGGCTACACCTTC. It encodes CSARALGGNYGYTF. The chain uses TRBV20-1 and TRBJ1-2, with D uncertain. The CDR3 runs to 14 residues. Germline CDR1 is DFQATT and CDR2 is SNEGSKA (reference sequence). Trimming left V 1 base short and J 2 bases short, with 11 bases between.

This clonotype was seen a handful of times. The CDR3 protein is CASSLGGRGESTNYGYTF. The DNA of the CDR3 is TGTGCCAGCAGCTTGGGGGGCAGGGGGGAGTCTACTAACTATGGCTACACCTTC. The gene calls are TRBV5-4 and TRBJ1-2; TRBD1 agrees at 7 bases. The V and J ends lost 0 bases and 0 bases, in that order; junction bases with no gene match: 11. Germline CDR1 SGHNT, CDR2 YYREEE (reference sequence). The CDR3 contains 18 residues.

The chain has TRBV7-9 and TRBJ2-1; D remains ambiguous. Germline V gene sequence: CDR1 SEHNR, CDR2 FQNEAQ (reference sequence). The CDR3 sequence is 16 residues long. V lost 5 bases and J lost 0, with 14 bases in between. The CDR3 nucleotides are TGTGCCAGCAGCCAAATTTTACTGAGCTCCTACAATGAGCAGTTCTTC. Translation gives CASSQILLSSYNEQFF.

This clonotype was seen a handful of times. The gene calls are TRBV4-3 and TRBJ1-1; D not resolved. The V end lost 0 bases, the J end lost 12 bases, and 23 bases lay between the germline ends. The CDR3 sequence is 16 residues long. Germline V gene lookup returns CDR1 LGHNA and CDR2 YSLEER. The CDR3 here is CASSQDYDRFARRTFF. DNA for the CDR3: TGCGCCAGCAGCCAAGATTATGACCGGTTTGCCCGGAGGACTTTCTTT.

This clonotype has only a few counts. The chain carries TRBV20-1 and TRBJ2-7; D is possibly TRBD1 (6 bases). The CDR3 spans 14 residues. CDR1 is DFQATT and CDR2 is SNEGSKA in the germline V gene (reference sequence). The V gene lost 6 bases and the J gene lost 2 bases, with 17 bases spanning the gap. The DNA of the CDR3 is TGCAGTGCACCCCCCGGGACAAGAACCTACGAGCAGTACTTC. Translation gives CSAPPGTRTYEQYF.

This sequence joins TRBV20-1 and TRBJ2-4; tentatively, D is TRBD1 (6 bases). The CDR3 contains 15 residues. From germline, CDR1 is DFQATT and CDR2 SNEGSKA (reference sequence). Trimming removed 3 bases at V and 1 base at J, with 13 bases between. This CDR3 is CSASGTLLAKNIQYF. The CDR3 DNA is TGCAGTGCTAGTGGGACACTACTCGCCAAAAACATTCAGTACTTC.